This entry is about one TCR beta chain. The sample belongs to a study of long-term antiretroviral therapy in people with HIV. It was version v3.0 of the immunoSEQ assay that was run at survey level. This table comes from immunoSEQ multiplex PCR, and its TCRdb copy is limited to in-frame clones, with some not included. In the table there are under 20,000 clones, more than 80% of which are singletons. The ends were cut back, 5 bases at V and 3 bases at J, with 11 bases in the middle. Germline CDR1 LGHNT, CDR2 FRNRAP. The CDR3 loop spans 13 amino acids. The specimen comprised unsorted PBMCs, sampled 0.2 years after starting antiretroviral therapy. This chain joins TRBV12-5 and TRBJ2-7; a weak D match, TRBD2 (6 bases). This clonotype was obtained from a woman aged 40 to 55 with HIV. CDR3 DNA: TGTGCTAGTGGTCTGGCGCGGGGCTACGAGCAGTACTTC. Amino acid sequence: CASGLARGYEQYF.